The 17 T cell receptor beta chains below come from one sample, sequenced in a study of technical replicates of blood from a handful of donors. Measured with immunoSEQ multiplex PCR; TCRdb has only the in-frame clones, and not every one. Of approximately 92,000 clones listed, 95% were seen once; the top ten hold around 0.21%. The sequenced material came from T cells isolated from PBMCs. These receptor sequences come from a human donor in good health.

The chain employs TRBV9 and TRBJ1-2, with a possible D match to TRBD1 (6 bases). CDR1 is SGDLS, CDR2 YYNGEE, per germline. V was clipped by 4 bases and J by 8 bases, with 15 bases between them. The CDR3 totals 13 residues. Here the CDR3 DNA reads TGTGCCAGCAGCTCTCAGCGCGGGGGCGGCTACACCTTC. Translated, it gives CASSSQRGGGYTF.

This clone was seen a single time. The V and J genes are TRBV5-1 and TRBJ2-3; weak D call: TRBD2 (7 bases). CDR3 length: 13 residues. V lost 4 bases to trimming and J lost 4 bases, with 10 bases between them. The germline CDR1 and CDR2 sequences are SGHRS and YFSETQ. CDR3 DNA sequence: TGCGCCAGCAGCGGGGGGGGCCCAGATACGCAGTATTTT. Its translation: CASSGGGPDTQYF.

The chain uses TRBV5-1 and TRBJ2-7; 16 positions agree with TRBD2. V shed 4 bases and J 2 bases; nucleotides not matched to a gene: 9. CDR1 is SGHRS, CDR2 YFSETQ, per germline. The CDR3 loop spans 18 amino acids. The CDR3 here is CASSRLGLAGGPTYEQYF. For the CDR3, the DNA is TGCGCCAGCAGCCGACTGGGACTAGCGGGAGGGCCAACCTACGAGCAGTACTTC.

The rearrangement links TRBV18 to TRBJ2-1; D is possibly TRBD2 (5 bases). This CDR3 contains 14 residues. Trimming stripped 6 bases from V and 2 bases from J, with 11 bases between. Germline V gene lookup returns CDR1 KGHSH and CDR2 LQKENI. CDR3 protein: CASSPAGPYNEQFF. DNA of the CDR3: TGTGCCAGCTCCCCGGCGGGCCCCTACAATGAGCAGTTCTTC.

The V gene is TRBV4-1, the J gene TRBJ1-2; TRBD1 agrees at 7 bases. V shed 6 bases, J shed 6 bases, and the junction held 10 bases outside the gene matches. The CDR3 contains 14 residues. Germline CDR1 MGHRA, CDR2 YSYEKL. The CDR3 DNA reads TGCGCCAGCAGGTCCCCGGGACAGCGGGATGGCTACACCTTC. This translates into CASRSPGQRDGYTF.

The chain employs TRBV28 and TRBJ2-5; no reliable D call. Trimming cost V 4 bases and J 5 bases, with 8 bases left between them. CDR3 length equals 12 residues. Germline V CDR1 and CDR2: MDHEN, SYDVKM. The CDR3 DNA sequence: TGTGCCAGCAGTTCCCCGAGGGAGACCCAGTACTTC. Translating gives CASSSPRETQYF.

The CDR3 is CASSLGDRAYYTGELFF. DNA of the CDR3: TGTGCCAGCAGCTTGGGGGACAGGGCGTACTACACCGGGGAGCTGTTTTTT. The chain combines TRBV5-8 with TRBJ2-2, with 9 bases lining up with TRBD1. This CDR3 contains 17 residues. The germline gives CDR1 SGHTS, CDR2 YDEGEE. V gave up 0 bases and J gave up 3 bases; unmatched junction bases: 6.

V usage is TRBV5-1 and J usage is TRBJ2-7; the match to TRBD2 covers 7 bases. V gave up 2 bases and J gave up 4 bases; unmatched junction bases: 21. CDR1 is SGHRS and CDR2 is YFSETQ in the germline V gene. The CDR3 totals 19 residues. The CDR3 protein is CASSFTAGASKAKTYEQYF. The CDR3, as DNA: TGCGCCAGCAGCTTTACGGCGGGAGCGAGTAAAGCTAAGACATACGAGCAGTACTTC.

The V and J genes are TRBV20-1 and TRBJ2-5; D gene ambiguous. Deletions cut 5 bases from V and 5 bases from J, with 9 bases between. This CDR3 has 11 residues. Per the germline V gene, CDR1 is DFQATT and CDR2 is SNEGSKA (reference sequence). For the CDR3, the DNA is TGCAGTGCTGAGCCACGGGAGACCCAGTACTTC. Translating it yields CSAEPRETQYF.

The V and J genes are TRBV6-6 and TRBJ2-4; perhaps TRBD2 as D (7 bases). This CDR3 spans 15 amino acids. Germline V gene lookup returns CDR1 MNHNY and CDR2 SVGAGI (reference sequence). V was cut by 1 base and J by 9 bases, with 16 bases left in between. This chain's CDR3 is CASSYLGQGRAIQYF. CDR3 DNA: TGTGCCAGCAGTTACTTGGGGCAGGGGAGGGCCATTCAGTACTTC.

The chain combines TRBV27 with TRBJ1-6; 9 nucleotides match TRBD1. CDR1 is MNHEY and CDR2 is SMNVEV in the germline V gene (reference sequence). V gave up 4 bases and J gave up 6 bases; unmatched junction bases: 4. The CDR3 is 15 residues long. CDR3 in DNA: TGTGCCAGCAGTTATGGGACAGGGCGTAATTCACCCCTCCACTTT. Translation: CASSYGTGRNSPLHF.

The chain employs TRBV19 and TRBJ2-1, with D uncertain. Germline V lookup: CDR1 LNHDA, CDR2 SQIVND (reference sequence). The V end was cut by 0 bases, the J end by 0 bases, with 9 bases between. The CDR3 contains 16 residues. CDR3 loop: CASSIDRLSSYNEQFF. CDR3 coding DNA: TGTGCCAGTAGTATAGATCGTCTCAGCTCCTACAATGAGCAGTTCTTC.

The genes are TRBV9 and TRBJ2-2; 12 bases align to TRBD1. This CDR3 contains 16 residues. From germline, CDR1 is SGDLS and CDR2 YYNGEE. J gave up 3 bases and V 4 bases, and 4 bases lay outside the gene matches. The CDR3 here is CASSTGQGAYTGELFF. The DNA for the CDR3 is TGTGCCAGCAGCACGGGACAGGGGGCTTACACCGGGGAGCTGTTTTTT.

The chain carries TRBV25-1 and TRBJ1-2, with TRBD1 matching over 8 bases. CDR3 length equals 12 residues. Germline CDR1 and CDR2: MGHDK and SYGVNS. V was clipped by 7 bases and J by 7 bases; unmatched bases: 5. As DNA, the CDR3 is TGTGCCAGCATGGCAGGGGGCATTGGCTACACCTTC. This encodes CASMAGGIGYTF.

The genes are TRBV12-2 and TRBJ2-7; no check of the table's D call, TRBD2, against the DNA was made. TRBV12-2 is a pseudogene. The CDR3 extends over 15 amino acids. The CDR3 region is CASRSRDSGRYEQYF. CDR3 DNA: TGTGCAAGTCGCTCCCGGGACTCCGGGAGGTACGAGCAGTACTTC.

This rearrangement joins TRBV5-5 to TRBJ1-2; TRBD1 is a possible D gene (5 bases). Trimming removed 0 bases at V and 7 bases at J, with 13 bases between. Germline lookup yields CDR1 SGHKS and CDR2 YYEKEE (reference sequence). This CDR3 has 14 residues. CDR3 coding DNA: TGTGCCAGCAGCTTGGGACAGCCGGGTGGTGGCTACACCTTC. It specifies CASSLGQPGGGYTF. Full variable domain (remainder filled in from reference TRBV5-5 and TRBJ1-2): DAGVTQSPTHLIKTRGQQVTLRCSPISGHKSVSWYQQVLGQGPQFIFQYYEKEERGRGNFPDRFSARQFPNYSSELNVNALLLGDSALYLCASSLGQPGGGYTFGSGTRLTVV.

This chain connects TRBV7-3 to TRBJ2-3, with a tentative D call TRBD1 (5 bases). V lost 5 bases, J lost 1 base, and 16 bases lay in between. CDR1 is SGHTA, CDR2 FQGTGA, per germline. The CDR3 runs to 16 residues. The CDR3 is CASSIGHMEGTDTQYF. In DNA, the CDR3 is TGTGCCAGCAGCATTGGACATATGGAAGGCACAGATACGCAGTATTTT.